What follows is one TCR beta chain and its context. The antigen is not known. Generated by immunoSEQ multiplex PCR, the TCRdb table keeps only in-frame clones and is missing some. The sample carries fewer than 100,000 clones, 80% recorded once. Germline V gene lookup returns CDR1 SGDLS and CDR2 YYNGEE. Between the trimmed V and J ends, which lost 7 bases and 9 bases, there was a span of 5 bases. The CDR3 runs 9 residues. This entry is derived from a study of T cells in localized non-small cell lung cancer. General study findings and limits: Higher T cell density in the blood was associated with longer overall survival, whereas higher adjacent-lung clonality associated with shorter survival. Detection in adjacent lung was observed for a median around 59 of the top 100 tumor clones.

The rearrangement uses TRBV9 and TRBJ2-1; D remains unclear. The sequence derives from a female donor aged 60 or older with stage I lung adenocarcinoma. Sample: peripheral blood, taken before any cancer treatment. Written as DNA, the CDR3 is TGTGCCAGCGGCGGTGAGCAGTTCTTC. Amino acid sequence: CASGGEQFF. Complete variable domain (other parts from reference TRBV9 and TRBJ2-1): DSGVTQTPKHLITATGQRVTLRCSPRSGDLSVYWYQQSLDQGLQFLIQYYNGEERAKGNILERFSAQQFPDLHSELNLSSLELGDSALYFCASGGEQFFGPGTRLTVL.